One sample yielded the 8 T cell receptor beta chains listed below, sequenced in a study of blood T cell repertoires in COVID-19. Profiling relied on immunoSEQ multiplex PCR, and the TCRdb table lists in-frame clones only, not all of them. The repertoire includes just over 300,000 clones, approximately 90% of them detected once, and over 3.5% sits in the top ten. Sequences were obtained from PBMCs or T cells enriched from blood (not recorded which). The receptors derive from a man between 25 and 39 years old who had recovered from COVID-19.

The gene calls are TRBV29-1 and TRBJ2-7; TRBD1 matches at 10 bases. The CDR3 is 15 amino acids. With V trimmed by 2 bases and J by 4 bases, 8 bases remained unmatched. CDR1 SQVTM and CDR2 ANQGSEA come from the germline V gene. The CDR3 protein is CSVESGRQGAYEQYF. The CDR3 DNA is TGCAGCGTTGAAAGTGGGAGACAGGGGGCTTACGAGCAGTACTTC.

The chain employs TRBV23-1 and TRBJ1-4, with no clear D. TRBV23-1 is an open reading frame whose function is uncertain. The CDR3 runs 15 residues. Trimming removed 1 base from V and 4 bases from J, with 10 bases in between. The CDR3 coding sequence is TGCGCCAGCAGTCAATGTGCGGGCATTAATGAAAAACTGTTTTTT. Amino acids: CASSQCAGINEKLFF.

The V gene is TRBV5-1, the J gene TRBJ2-1; weak D call: TRBD2 (6 bases). With 5 bases removed from V and 0 bases from J, the gap between germline ends came to 9 bases. The CDR3 is 14 amino acids. Germline V gives CDR1 SGHRS, CDR2 YFSETQ. CDR3 loop: CASRDGGSYNEQFF. CDR3 coding DNA: TGCGCCAGCAGAGACGGGGGCTCCTACAATGAGCAGTTCTTC.

This clone was counted once. V gene TRBV2 combines with J gene TRBJ1-2; perhaps TRBD1 as D (6 bases). There are 13 residues in the CDR3. Between the trimmed V and J ends, which lost 6 bases and 2 bases, there was a span of 10 bases. Per germline, CDR1 SNHLY and CDR2 FYNNEI. The CDR3 reads CASRLDRNYGYTF. The CDR3 coding sequence is TGTGCCAGCAGGCTGGACAGAAACTATGGCTACACCTTC.

V is TRBV10-2 and J is TRBJ1-1; TRBD1 matches at 8 bases. Germline V gene data show CDR1 as WSHSY and CDR2 as SAAADI. The V and J ends lost 4 bases and 8 bases, in that order; junction bases with no gene match: 12. CDR3 length equals 15 residues. Written as DNA, the CDR3 is TGCGCCAGCAGTGTATCCGGGACAGGCAATCAAGAAGCTTTCTTT. This encodes CASSVSGTGNQEAFF.

V is TRBV3-1 (or the pseudogene TRBV3-2) and J is TRBJ1-1; D call uncertain. The CDR3 is 13 residues long. Trimming cost V 2 bases and J 8 bases, with 12 bases left between them. The germline gives CDR1 LGHDT, CDR2 YNNKEL (reference sequence). Written as DNA, the CDR3 is TGTGCCAGCAGCCAAAGCAACCTCTTCGAAGCTTTCTTT. Translating it yields CASSQSNLFEAFF.

This chain joins TRBV14 and TRBJ2-7, with TRBD2 identical over 10 bases. Trimming took 4 bases from V and 6 from J; bases not matched to a gene: 9. The CDR3 loop spans 15 amino acids. Germline lookup yields CDR1 SGHDN and CDR2 FVKESK. The CDR3 sequence is CASSRISGGAGEQYF. DNA of the CDR3: TGTGCCAGCAGCCGGATCAGCGGGGGGGCCGGCGAGCAGTACTTC.

This chain connects TRBV12-3 or TRBV12-4 to TRBJ2-3, with D unclear. CDR3 length: 12 amino acids. V shed 1 base and J shed 5 bases, with 4 bases lying between them. The CDR3 loop reads CASSLGEDTQYF. CDR3 in DNA: TGTGCCAGCAGTTTAGGAGAAGATACGCAGTATTTT.